The sequence of this T cell receptor (beta chain) was determined in a study of blood T cell repertoires in COVID-19 (dated by TCRdb to 2020 to 2021). About the study as a whole: The collaborator samples originated in the United States, Italy and Spain and spanned the acute and convalescent phases of COVID-19. The samples were drawn from two sources: the first 160 participants of the ongoing ImmuneRACE study, and 950 to 1,500 subjects contributed by 6 global collaborators. The sample metadata nearly always contained a de-identified subject ID, COVID-19 status, age in years and sex. A freely available public database, intended as a resource for researchers studying the immune response to SARS-CoV-2, is where the repertoires were released. Deeply sampled blood TCRbeta repertoires from subjects exposed to, actively infected with, or recovered from COVID-19 were included in the dataset. Where available, HLA class I and class II types were obtained from metadata supplied by the sample provider rather than from assay-based typing. The prospective study material was composed of cDNA or gDNA derived from T cells, B-cell-depleted T cells, or PBMCs.

Whole blood was collected in K2EDTA tubes by collaborating institutions according to the institutions' own protocols. For TCRbeta analysis, collaborator samples were shipped as frozen whole blood, as isolated PBMCs, or as DNA extracted from either sample type. The immunoSEQ Assay, a bias-controlled multiplex PCR, was used to amplify TCRbeta CDR3 regions from genomic DNA. On the study's bioinformatics: Nucleated cell counts per sample were estimated from amplification of reference gene primers within the assay. To quantify the absolute abundance of each unique TCRbeta CDR3 rearrangement, sequence reads were collapsed and filtered. For each sample, productive Simpson clonality was calculated as the square root of Simpson's diversity index across productive rearrangements. Not all clones reach the TCRdb copy of this immuneACCESS table, which keeps in-frame sequences only. Checked studies attribute under half of the gap to unresolved V genes and leave the rest unexplained. V and J calls and clone size are those listed in that table; D and trimming were worked out from the DNA. The sample profile shows approximately 220,000 clones; about four fifths of them were found once. The ten largest clones add up to about 2.1% of the sample.

Overall study outcomes, separate from this receptor: The amount of clinical and demographic metadata varied by source and participant and was provided uncurated.

As to this clone: Its antigen has not been determined. Base qualities are not recorded, but no much larger clone differs from it by a single base.

Material for sequencing was peripheral blood. This receptor was taken from a woman between 55 and 75 years old with acute or convalescent COVID-19.

The DNA is TGTGCCAGTAGTAATCACGGGAACACTGAAGCTTTCTTT. The translation is CASSNHGNTEAFF. Rearrangement joined TRBV19 to TRBJ1-1; a confident D gene designation cannot be given. From the cysteine through the phenylalanine, the CDR3 covers 13 amino acids. The kept DNA is CDR3 alone, 39 bases in frame from the first base. A distance of 7 bases separates the germline ends of V and J, which lose 4 bases and 1 base respectively. The germline V gene (reference sequence) yields LNHDA for CDR1 and SQIVND for CDR2.